The T cell receptor beta chain under discussion was sequenced for a study of T cell responses to AZD1222 COVID-19 vaccine. The V end was cut by 0 bases, the J end by 8 bases, with 11 bases between. The CDR3 spans 13 residues. CDR1 SGHRS and CDR2 YFSETQ come from the germline V gene. The data were produced by immunoSEQ multiplex PCR, yet TCRdb's version contains in-frame clones alone and is incomplete. The sample lists 150,000 to 200,000 clones, approximately 95% occurring once. This specimen consisted of peripheral blood, obtained on day 0 of AZD1222 vaccination. This rearrangement joins TRBV5-1 to TRBJ1-1; perhaps TRBD1 as D (6 bases). This clonotype was sampled from an adult in good health. The CDR3 loop reads CASSLGQDSEAFF. The CDR3 bases are TGCGCCAGCAGCTTGGGACAGGACTCGGAAGCTTTCTTT.